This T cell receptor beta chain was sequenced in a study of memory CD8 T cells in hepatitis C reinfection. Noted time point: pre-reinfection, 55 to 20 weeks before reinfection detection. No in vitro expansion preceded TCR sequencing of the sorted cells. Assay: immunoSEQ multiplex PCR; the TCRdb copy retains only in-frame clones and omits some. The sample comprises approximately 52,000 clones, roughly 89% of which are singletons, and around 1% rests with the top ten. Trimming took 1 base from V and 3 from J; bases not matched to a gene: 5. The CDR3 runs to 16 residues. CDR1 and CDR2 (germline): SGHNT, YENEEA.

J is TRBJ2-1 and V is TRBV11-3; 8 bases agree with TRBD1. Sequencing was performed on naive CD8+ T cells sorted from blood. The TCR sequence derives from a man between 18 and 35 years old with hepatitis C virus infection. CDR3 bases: TGTGCCAGCAGCTTAGTAACTGGACAGGGCTACAATGAGCAGTTCTTC. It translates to CASSLVTGQGYNEQFF.